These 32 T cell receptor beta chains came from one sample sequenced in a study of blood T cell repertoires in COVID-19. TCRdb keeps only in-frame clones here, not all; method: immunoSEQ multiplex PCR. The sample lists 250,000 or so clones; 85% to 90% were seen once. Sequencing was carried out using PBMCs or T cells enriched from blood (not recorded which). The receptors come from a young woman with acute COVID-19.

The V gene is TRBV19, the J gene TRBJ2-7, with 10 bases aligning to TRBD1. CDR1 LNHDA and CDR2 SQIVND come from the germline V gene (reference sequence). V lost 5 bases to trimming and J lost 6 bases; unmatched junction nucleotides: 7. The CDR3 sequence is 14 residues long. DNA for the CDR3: TGTGCCAGTAGTGTAGGGACAGGGGTGCGCGAGCAGTACTTC. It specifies CASSVGTGVREQYF.

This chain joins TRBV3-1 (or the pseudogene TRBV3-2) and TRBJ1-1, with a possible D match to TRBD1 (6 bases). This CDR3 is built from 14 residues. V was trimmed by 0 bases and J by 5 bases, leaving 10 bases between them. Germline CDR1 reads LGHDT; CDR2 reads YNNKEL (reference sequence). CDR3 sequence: CASSQEGGDTEAFF. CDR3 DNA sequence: TGTGCCAGCAGCCAAGAAGGGGGGGATACTGAAGCTTTCTTT.

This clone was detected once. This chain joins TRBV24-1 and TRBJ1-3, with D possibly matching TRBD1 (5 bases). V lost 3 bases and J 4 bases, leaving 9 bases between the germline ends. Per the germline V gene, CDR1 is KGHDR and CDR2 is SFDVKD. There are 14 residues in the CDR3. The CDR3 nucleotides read TGTGCCACCAGTGATGGGGGGTCCGGAAACACCATATATTTT. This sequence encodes CATSDGGSGNTIYF.

The CDR3 reads CASSLGGTVYGYTF. The CDR3 bases are TGTGCCAGCAGCTTAGGCGGGACAGTCTATGGCTACACCTTC. This sequence joins TRBV11-2 and TRBJ1-2; 7 bases fit TRBD1. Germline V gives CDR1 SGHAT, CDR2 FQNNGV. The CDR3 extends over 14 amino acids. The J segment lost 4 bases and the V segment lost 1 base, leaving 3 bases of the junction unmatched.

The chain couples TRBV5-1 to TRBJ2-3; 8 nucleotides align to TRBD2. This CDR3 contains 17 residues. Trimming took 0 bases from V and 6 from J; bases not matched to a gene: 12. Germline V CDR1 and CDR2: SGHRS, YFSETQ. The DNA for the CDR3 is TGCGCCAGCAGCTTGGATACTAGCGGAGCGGCCTGGGATACGCAGTATTTT. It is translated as CASSLDTSGAAWDTQYF.

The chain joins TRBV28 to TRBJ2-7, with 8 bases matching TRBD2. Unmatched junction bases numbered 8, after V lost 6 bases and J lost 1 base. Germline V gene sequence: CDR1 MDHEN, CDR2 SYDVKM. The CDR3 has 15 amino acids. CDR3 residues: CASRESGSRSYEQYF. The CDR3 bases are TGTGCCAGCAGGGAGAGCGGGAGTAGGTCCTACGAGCAGTACTTC.

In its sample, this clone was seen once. The CDR3 reads CAWSAYEGAEQPQHF. The CDR3 nucleotides are TGTGCCTGGAGCGCTTACGAGGGGGCGGAACAGCCCCAGCATTTT. V is TRBV30 and J is TRBJ1-5, with 7 nucleotides matching TRBD1. From germline, CDR1 is GTSNPN and CDR2 SVGIG (reference sequence). V shed 3 bases and J 7 bases; nucleotides not matched to a gene: 12. The CDR3 runs to 15 residues.

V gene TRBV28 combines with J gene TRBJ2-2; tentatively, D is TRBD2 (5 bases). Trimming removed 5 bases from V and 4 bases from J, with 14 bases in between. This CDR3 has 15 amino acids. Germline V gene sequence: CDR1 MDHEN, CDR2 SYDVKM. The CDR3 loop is CASSRGLSTTGELFF. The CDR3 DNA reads TGTGCCAGCAGTAGAGGACTGTCGACCACCGGGGAGCTGTTTTTT.

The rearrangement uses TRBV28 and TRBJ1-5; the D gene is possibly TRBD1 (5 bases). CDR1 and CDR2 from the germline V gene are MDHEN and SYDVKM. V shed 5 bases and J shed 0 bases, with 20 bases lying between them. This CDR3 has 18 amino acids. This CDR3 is CASSIGGAALGSNQPQHF. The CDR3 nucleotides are TGTGCCAGCAGTATCGGAGGGGCCGCCCTGGGTAGCAATCAGCCCCAGCATTTT.

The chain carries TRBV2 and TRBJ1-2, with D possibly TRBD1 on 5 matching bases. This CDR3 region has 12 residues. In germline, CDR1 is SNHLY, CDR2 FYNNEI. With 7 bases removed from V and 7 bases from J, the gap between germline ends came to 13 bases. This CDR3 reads CASKGLGSGYTF. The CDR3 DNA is TGTGCCAGCAAGGGGCTGGGGTCTGGCTACACCTTC.

CDR3 nucleotide sequence: TGTGCCAGCAGCTTAATGTTTGCGGGCTACAATGAGCAGTTCTTC. It specifies CASSLMFAGYNEQFF. The chain recombines TRBV7-3 with TRBJ2-1; a weak D match, TRBD2 (5 bases). Looked up from germline, CDR1 is SGHTA and CDR2 is FQGTGA. Trimming stripped 1 base from V and 3 bases from J, with 10 bases between. The CDR3 has 15 residues.

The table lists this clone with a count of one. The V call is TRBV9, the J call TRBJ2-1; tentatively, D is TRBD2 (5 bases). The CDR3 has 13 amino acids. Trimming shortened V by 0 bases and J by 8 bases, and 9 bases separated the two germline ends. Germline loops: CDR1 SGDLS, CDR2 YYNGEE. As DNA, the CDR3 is TGTGCCAGCAGCGTAGCGGACTCCGATGAGCAGTTCTTC. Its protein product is CASSVADSDEQFF.

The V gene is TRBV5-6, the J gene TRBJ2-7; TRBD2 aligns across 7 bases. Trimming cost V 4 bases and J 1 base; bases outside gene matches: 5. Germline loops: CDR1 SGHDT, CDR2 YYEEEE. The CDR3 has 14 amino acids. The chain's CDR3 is CASSRDYQSYEQYF. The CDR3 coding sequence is TGTGCCAGCAGCCGGGACTATCAATCCTACGAGCAGTACTTC.

The CDR3 coding sequence is TGTGCCAGTAGTTTGGCGGGACAGCTCCACAATGAGCAGTTCTTC. Its protein product is CASSLAGQLHNEQFF. The rearrangement uses TRBV19 and TRBJ2-1; D might be TRBD1 (7 bases). V lost 5 bases to trimming and J lost 5 bases, with 16 bases between them. CDR1 is LNHDA, CDR2 SQIVND, per germline (reference sequence). This CDR3 has 15 residues.

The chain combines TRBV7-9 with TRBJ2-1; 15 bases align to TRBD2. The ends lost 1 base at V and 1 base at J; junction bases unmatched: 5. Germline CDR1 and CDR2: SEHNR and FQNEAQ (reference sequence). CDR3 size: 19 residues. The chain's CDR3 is CASSLGTSGRAGSYNEQFF. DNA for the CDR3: TGTGCCAGCAGCTTAGGGACTAGCGGGAGGGCGGGGTCCTACAATGAGCAGTTCTTC.

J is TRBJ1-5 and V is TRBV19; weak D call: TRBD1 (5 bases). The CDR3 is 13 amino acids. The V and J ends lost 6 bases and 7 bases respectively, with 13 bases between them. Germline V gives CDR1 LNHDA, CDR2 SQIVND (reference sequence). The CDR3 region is CASSYGGGQPQHF. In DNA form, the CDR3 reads TGTGCCAGTAGCTACGGGGGGGGACAGCCCCAGCATTTT.

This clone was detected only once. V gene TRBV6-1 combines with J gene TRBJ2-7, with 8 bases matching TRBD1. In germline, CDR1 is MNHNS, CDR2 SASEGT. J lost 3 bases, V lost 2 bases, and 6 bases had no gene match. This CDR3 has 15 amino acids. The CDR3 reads CASSESGQVNYEQYF. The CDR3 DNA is TGTGCCAGCAGTGAATCGGGACAGGTCAACTACGAGCAGTACTTC.

The CDR3 DNA reads TGTGCCAGCAGCCCAAGACGGGACAGACCTCACACTGAAGCTTTCTTT. Translation gives CASSPRRDRPHTEAFF. The chain couples TRBV7-8 to TRBJ1-1; TRBD1 matches at 7 bases. The CDR3 is made up of 16 amino acids. J gave up 3 bases and V 5 bases, and 12 bases lay outside the gene matches. In germline, CDR1 is SGHVS, CDR2 FQNEAQ.

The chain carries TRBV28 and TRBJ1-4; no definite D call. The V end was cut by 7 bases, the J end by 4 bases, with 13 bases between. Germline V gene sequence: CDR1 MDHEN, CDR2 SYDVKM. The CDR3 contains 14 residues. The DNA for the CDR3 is TGTGCCAGCACATCGGGAACTAATAATGAAAAACTGTTTTTT. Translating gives CASTSGTNNEKLFF.

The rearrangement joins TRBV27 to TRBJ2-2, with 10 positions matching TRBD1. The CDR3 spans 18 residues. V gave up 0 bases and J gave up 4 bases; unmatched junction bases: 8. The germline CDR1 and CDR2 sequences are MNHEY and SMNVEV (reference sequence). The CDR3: CASSLSRGQGKGTGELFF. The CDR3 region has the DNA TGTGCCAGCAGTTTATCACGGGGACAGGGGAAGGGCACCGGGGAGCTGTTTTTT.

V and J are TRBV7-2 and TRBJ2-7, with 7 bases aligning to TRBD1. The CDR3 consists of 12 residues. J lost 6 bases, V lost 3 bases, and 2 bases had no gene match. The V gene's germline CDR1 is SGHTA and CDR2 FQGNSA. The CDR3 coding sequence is TGTGCCAGCAGCTTGACAGGGAGCGAGCAGTACTTC. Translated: CASSLTGSEQYF.

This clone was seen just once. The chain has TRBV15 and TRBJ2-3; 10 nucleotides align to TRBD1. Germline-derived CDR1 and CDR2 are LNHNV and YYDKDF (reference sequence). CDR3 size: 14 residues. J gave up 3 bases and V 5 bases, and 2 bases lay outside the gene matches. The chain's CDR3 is CATSEGQGTDTQYF. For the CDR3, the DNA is TGTGCCACCAGCGAGGGACAGGGGACAGATACGCAGTATTTT.

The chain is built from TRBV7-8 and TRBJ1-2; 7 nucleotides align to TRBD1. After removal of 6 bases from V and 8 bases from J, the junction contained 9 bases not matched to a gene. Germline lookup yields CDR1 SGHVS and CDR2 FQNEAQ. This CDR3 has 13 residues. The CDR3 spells CASSRNSDRGYTF. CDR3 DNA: TGTGCCAGCAGTCGAAATTCGGACAGGGGCTACACCTTC.

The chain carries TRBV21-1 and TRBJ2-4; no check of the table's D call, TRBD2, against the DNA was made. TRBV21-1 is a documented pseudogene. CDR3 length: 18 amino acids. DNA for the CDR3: TGTGCCAGCAGCCCTCACGGCGGATTGATGATAGCCAAAAACATTCAGTACTTC. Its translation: CASSPHGGLMIAKNIQYF.

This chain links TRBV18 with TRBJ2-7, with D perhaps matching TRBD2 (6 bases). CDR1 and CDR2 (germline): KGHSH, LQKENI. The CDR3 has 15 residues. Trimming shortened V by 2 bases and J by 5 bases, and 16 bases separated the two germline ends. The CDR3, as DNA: TGTGCCAGCTCACCAGGACCCAGCCGGGGGAACGAGCAGTACTTC. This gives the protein CASSPGPSRGNEQYF. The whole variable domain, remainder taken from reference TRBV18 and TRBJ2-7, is NAGVMQNPRHLVRRRGQEARLRCSPMKGHSHVYWYRQLPEEGLKFMVYLQKENIIDESGMPKERFSAEFPKEGPSILRIQQVVRGDSAAYFCASSPGPSRGNEQYFGPGTRLTVT.

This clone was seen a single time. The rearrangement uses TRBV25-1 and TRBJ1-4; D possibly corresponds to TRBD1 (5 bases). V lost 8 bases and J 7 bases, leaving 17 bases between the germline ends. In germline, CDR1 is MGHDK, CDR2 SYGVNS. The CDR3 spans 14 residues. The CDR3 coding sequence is TGTGCCAGCCGTCAGCAGGGTATGAGTGAAAAACTGTTTTTT. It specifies CASRQQGMSEKLFF.

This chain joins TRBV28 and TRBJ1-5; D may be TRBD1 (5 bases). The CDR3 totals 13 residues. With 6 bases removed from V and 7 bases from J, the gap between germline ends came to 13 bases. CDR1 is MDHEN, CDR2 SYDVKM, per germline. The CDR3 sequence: CASRGGVEQPQHF. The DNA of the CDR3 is TGTGCCAGCAGGGGGGGGGTCGAGCAGCCCCAGCATTTT.

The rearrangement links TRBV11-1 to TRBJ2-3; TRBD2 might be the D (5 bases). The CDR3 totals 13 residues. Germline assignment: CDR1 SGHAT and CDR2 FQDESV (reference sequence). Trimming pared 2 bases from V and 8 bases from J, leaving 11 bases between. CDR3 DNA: TGTGCCAGCAGCTTACGGAACGGGGTTACGCAGTATTTT. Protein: CASSLRNGVTQYF.

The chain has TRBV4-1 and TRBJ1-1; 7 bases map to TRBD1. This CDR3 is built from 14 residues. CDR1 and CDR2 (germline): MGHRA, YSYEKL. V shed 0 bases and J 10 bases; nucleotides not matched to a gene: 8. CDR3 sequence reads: CASSQETGVWRAFF. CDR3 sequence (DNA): TGCGCCAGCAGCCAAGAAACAGGGGTTTGGAGAGCTTTCTTT.

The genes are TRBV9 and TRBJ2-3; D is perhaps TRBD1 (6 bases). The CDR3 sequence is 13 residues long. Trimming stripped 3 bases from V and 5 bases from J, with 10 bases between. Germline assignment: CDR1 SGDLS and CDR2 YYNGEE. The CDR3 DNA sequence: TGTGCCAGCAGCGCTGGGGGCGAAGATACGCAGTATTTT. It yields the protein CASSAGGEDTQYF.

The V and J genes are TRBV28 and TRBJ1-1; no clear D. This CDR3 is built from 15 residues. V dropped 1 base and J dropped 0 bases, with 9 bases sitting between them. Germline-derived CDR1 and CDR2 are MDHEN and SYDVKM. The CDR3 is CASSLLVRMNTEAFF. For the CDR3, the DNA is TGTGCCAGCAGTTTATTGGTCAGAATGAACACTGAAGCTTTCTTT.

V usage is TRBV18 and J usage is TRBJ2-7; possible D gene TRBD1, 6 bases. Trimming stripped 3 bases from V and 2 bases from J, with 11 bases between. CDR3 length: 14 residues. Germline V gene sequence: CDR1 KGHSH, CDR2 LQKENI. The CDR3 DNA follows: TGTGCCAGCTCACCCCCTGAGGGGGCCTACGAGCAGTACTTC. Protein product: CASSPPEGAYEQYF.